These 3 T cell receptor beta chains were sequenced from one sample in a study of shared clonotypes between healthy human individuals. TCRdb keeps only in-frame clones here, not all; method: immunoSEQ multiplex PCR. The sample contains approximately 2.1 million clones, 80% to 95% of which appear only once. The material sequenced was naive CD4+ T cells from PBMCs. Subset in this sample: CD45RA+ positively selected. Every receptor here comes from a man younger than 35 in good health. Some clones in this sample may be carry-over from other donors' samples.

In nucleotides, the CDR3 is TGTGCCAGAAGCTTAAACTTATTAGGCTACACCTTC. Amino acid sequence: CARSLNLLGYTF. The genes are TRBV5-3 and TRBJ1-2; D gene ambiguous. TRBV5-3 is identified as an open reading frame with a role that is uncertain. This CDR3 comprises 12 residues. Trimming took 2 bases from V and 8 from J, leaving 10 bases between them.

The CDR3 nucleotides are TGCGCCAGCAGCTTCGACAGGGTAGGGACCACCGGGGAGCTGTTTTTT. Protein sequence: CASSFDRVGTTGELFF. The chain recombines TRBV5-1 with TRBJ2-2; 7 bases agree with TRBD1. The CDR3 sequence is 16 residues long. Germline values: CDR1 SGHRS, CDR2 YFSETQ. J gave up 4 bases and V 2 bases, and 8 bases lay outside the gene matches.

This clone has only one observation. The chain joins TRBV2 to TRBJ1-2; D is perhaps TRBD1 (5 bases). This CDR3 region has 12 residues. Germline CDR1 and CDR2: SNHLY and FYNNEI. V was cut by 1 base and J by 12 bases, with 12 bases left in between. This CDR3 reads CASSEGEEGNTF. The CDR3 DNA reads TGTGCCAGCAGTGAAGGGGAGGAGGGGAACACCTTC.